This T cell receptor (beta chain) appears in the sequencing data of a study of cytomegalovirus exposure and HLA in healthy donors. Everyone who donated was a healthy bone marrow donor. CDR1 is SEHNR and CDR2 is FQNEAQ in the germline V gene (reference sequence). V dropped 5 bases and J dropped 2 bases, with 10 bases sitting between them. The CDR3 length is 13 residues. Both 60 Vbeta primers and 13 Jbeta primers went into the PCR. The repertoire was sequenced with immunoSEQ multiplex PCR; TCRdb's copy has only in-frame clones and lacks some. The table shows about 98,000 clones, with around 67% occurring only once.

The receptor's source is a man between 45 and 60 years old in good health and CMV-seronegative. The sample taken for sequencing was PBMCs. This chain links TRBV7-9 with TRBJ2-7; tentative D call: TRBD1 (5 bases). CDR3 residues: CASSPKGPYEQYF. The CDR3 DNA is TGTGCCAGCAGCCCCAAGGGGCCCTACGAGCAGTACTTC.